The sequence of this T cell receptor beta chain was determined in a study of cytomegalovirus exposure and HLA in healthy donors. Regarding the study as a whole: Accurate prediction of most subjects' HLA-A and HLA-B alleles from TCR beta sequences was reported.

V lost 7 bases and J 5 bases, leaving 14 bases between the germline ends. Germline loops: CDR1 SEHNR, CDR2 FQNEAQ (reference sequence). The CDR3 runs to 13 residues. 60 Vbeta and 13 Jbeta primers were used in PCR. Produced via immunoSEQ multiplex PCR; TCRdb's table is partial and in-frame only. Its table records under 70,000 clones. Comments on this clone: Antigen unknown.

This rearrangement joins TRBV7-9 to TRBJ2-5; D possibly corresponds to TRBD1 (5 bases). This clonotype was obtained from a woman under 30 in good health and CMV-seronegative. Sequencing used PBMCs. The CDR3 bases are TGTGCCAGCACCCCGGCGGCAGGGGAGACCCAGTACTTC. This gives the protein CASTPAAGETQYF. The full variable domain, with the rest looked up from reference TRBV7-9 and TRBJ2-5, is DTGVSQNPRHKITKRGQNVTFRCDPISEHNRLYWYRQTLGQGPEFLTYFQNEAQLEKSRLLSDRFSAERPKGSFSTLEIQRTEQGDSAMYLCASTPAAGETQYFGPGTRLLVL.